This T cell receptor (beta chain) originates from a study of CD4 T cells in relation to SARS-CoV-2 and coronaviruses. Study-wide context: After nine to eleven days of antigen culture, PBMC TCR beta CDR3s were sequenced.

This clone occurred a few times. Its antigen is unidentified. CDR1 and CDR2 from the germline V gene are SGHTA and FQGTGA. This CDR3 comprises 16 residues. The V segment lost 2 bases and the J segment 4 bases; nucleotides outside the gene matches: 8. The repertoire was sequenced with immunoSEQ multiplex PCR; TCRdb's copy has only in-frame clones and lacks some. The data contain 35,000 to 50,000 clones, around 79% of them seen just once; the ten biggest clones take up 1.4% to 1.5%. The sequence derives from an adult with COVID-19. The chain uses TRBV7-3 and TRBJ2-1, with 7 bases lining up with TRBD2. Sequencing was done on a sample of naive CD4+ T cells from PBMCs, cultured in vitro. Subset indicated: naive CD4+ T cells isolated by negative enrichment. The CDR3 loop is CASSLEAGVGYNEQFF. The CDR3 DNA reads as TGTGCCAGCAGCTTAGAGGCGGGAGTGGGATACAATGAGCAGTTCTTC.